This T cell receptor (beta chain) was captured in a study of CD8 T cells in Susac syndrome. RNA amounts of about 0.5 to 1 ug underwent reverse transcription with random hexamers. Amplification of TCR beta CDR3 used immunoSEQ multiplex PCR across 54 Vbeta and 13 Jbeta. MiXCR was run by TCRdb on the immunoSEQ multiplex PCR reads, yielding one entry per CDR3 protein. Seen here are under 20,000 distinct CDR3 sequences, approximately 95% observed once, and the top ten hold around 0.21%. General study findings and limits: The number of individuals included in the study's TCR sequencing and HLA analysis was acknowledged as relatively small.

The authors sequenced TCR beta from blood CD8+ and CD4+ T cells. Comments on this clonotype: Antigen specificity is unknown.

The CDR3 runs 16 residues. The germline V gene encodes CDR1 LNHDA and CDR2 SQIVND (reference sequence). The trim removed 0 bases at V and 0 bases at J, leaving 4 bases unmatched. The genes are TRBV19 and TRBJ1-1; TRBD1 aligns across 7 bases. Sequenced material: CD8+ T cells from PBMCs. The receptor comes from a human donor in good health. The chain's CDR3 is CASSIDGDRVNTEAFF. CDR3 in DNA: TGTGCCAGTAGTATAGATGGGGACAGAGTGAACACTGAAGCTTTCTTT.